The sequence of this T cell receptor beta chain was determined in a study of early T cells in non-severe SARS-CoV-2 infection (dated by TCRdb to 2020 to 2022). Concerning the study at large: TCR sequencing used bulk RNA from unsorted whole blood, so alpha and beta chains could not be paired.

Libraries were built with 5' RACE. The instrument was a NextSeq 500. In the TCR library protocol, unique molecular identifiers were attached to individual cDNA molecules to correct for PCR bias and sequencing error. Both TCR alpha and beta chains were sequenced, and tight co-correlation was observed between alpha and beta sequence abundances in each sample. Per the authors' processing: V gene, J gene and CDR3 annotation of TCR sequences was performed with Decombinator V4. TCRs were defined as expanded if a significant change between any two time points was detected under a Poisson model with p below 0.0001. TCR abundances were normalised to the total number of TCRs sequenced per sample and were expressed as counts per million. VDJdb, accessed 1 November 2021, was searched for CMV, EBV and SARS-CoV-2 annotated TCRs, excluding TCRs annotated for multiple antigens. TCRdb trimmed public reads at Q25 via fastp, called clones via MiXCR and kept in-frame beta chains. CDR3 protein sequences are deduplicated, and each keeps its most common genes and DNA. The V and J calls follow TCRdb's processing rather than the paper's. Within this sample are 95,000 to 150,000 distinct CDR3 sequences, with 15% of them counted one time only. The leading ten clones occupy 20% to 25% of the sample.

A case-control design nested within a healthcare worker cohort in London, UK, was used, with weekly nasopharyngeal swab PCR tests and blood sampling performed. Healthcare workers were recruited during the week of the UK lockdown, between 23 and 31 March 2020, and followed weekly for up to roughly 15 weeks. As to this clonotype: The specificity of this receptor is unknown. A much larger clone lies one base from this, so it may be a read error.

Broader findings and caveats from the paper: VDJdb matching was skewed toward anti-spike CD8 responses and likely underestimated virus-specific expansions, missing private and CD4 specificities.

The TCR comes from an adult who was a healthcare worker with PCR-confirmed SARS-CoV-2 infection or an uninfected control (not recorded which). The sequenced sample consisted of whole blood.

The bases are TGTGCCAGCAGCGTAGGGACCCACACAGCCTCTGGAAACACCATATATTTT. This encodes CASSVGTHTASGNTIYF. The chain is made from TRBV9 and TRBJ1-3; the D gene lacks a confident call. Cut back by 0 bases and 0 bases, the V and J ends lie 13 bases apart. CDR1 and CDR2 were assigned from the germline V gene as SGDLS and YYNGEE. The CDR3 numbers 17 residues from cysteine through phenylalanine. CDR3 DNA only is kept here, 51 bases in frame from base 1.